This T cell receptor (beta chain) derives from a study of blood T cell repertoires in COVID-19 (dated by TCRdb to the early 2020s). As for the study more broadly: Collaborator samples came from the United States, Italy and Spain and covered acute and convalescent phases of COVID-19. Where available, HLA class I and class II types were obtained from metadata supplied by the sample provider rather than from assay-based typing. Samples were obtained from the ongoing ImmuneRACE study (first 160 participants) and from over 1,000 subjects provided by 6 global collaborators. The repertoires were made available in a free public database intended to serve as a resource for research on the immune response to SARS-CoV-2. The sample metadata nearly always contained a de-identified subject ID, COVID-19 status, age in years and sex. The dataset comprised deeply sampled blood TCRbeta repertoires from subjects exposed to, actively infected with, or recovered from COVID-19. The prospective study material was composed of cDNA or gDNA derived from T cells, B-cell-depleted T cells, or PBMCs. Study-wide findings and limitations: Clinical and demographic metadata were provided uncurated, with the amount varying by source and participant.

Collaborating institutions collected whole blood in K2EDTA tubes following their own protocols. Collaborator samples were shipped for TCRbeta analysis as frozen whole blood, isolated PBMCs, or DNA extracted from either sample type. Per the germline V gene, MGHRA is the CDR1 and YSYEKL is the CDR2. After removal of 3 bases from V and 4 bases from J, the junction retains 9 bases not matched to a gene. The CDR3 numbers 16 residues from cysteine through phenylalanine. Only the CDR3 DNA stays, 48 bases, in frame from base 1. Details on this clone: Its binding antigen is unknown. It has no much larger one-base neighbor in the sample; base qualities were not kept.

TCRbeta CDR3 regions were amplified from genomic DNA by means of the immunoSEQ Assay, a bias-controlled multiplex PCR. The study's processing was this. Nucleated cell counts per sample were estimated from amplification of reference gene primers within the assay. Sequence reads were collapsed and filtered to measure the absolute abundance of every unique TCRbeta CDR3 rearrangement. For each sample, productive Simpson clonality was calculated as the square root of Simpson's diversity index across productive rearrangements. TCRdb limited this immuneACCESS table to in-frame rearrangements with V and J called. A share of clones is missing; checked studies link under half to unresolved V genes, and the rest is unexplained. V and J calls and clone size are those listed in that table; D and trimming were worked out from the DNA. The sample table lists around 170,000 clones, roughly 87% of them with a count of one. The ten largest clones represent around 6.1% of the sample.

This TCR derives from a woman in her forties with acute or convalescent COVID-19. The rearranged chain carries TRBV4-1 and TRBJ1-2, with TRBD1 identical over 9 junction bases. Sequencing input: peripheral blood. The CDR3 loop reads CASSHLGGTGSYGYTF. The nucleotides are TGCGCCAGCAGCCACCTCGGCGGGACAGGGAGCTATGGCTACACCTTC.